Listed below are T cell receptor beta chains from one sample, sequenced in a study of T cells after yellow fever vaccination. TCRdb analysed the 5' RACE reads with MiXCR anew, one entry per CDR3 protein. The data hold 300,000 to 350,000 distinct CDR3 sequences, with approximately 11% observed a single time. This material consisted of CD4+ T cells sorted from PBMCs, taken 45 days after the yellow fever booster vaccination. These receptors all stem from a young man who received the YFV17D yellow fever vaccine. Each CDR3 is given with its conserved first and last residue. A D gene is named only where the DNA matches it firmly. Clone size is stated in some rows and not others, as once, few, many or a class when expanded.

DNA: TGCGCCAGCAGCCCCAGGGGGCTGGATGGCTACACCTTC
CDR3: CASSPRGLDGYTF
V: TRBV4-3
J: TRBJ1-2
D: TRBD1
size: NA

DNA: TGTGCCAGCAGTGAAGTTACAGGGGGCGATGGCTACACCTTC
CDR3: CASSEVTGGDGYTF
V: TRBV6-1
J: TRBJ1-2
D: TRBD1
size: few

DNA: TGTGCCAGCAGGACAGGAAATTCGGGAGACGGAAAACTGTTTTTT
CDR3: CASRTGNSGDGKLFF
V: TRBV6-1
J: TRBJ1-4
D: NA
size: few

DNA: TGTGCCAGCAGCTTAGGGGTGGAACTAGTAACAGAGACCCAGTACTTC
CDR3: CASSLGVELVTETQYF
V: TRBV13
J: TRBJ2-5
D: NA
size: NA

DNA: TGTGACAGCAGTCTCGACCCCGCCGGGGGGCAGCATGGCTACACCTTC
CDR3: CDSSLDPAGGQHGYTF
V: TRBV12-3/TRBV12-4
J: TRBJ1-2
D: NA
size: NA

DNA: TGCGCCAGCAGCCAAGATCAGGCCAGCGGGGTACTCACAGATACGCAGTATTTT
CDR3: CASSQDQASGVLTDTQYF
V: TRBV4-3
J: TRBJ2-3
D: TRBD2
size: few

DNA: TGCGCCAGCAGCCCGGACAGGGAAGGCACTGAAGCTTTCTTT
CDR3: CASSPDREGTEAFF
V: TRBV4-1
J: TRBJ1-1
D: TRBD1
size: few

DNA: TGCAGTGCTGGGGACCAACCTTATGGCTACACCTTC
CDR3: CSAGDQPYGYTF
V: TRBV20-1
J: TRBJ1-2
D: NA
size: NA

DNA: TGTGCCAGCAGATCTGGTCTGGGGTACTACGAGCAGTACTTC
CDR3: CASRSGLGYYEQYF
V: TRBV5-4
J: TRBJ2-7
D: NA
size: NA

DNA: TGCGCCAGCAGCTCCGGGACCCGAGGGTCTAATGAAAAACTGTTTTTT
CDR3: CASSSGTRGSNEKLFF
V: TRBV5-1
J: TRBJ1-4
D: NA
size: NA

DNA: TGTGCCAGCAGCTCAGGGACTAACACAGATACGCAGTATTTT
CDR3: CASSSGTNTDTQYF
V: TRBV7-2
J: TRBJ2-3
D: TRBD2
size: few

DNA: TGTGCCATCAGTGAGCCCGGGACCAACCAAGAGACCCAGTACTTC
CDR3: CAISEPGTNQETQYF
V: TRBV10-3
J: TRBJ2-5
D: NA
size: few

DNA: TGTGCCAGCAGGCAGGGGCTTGGAAACACCATATATTTT
CDR3: CASRQGLGNTIYF
V: TRBV7-9
J: TRBJ1-3
D: NA
size: few

DNA: TGTGCCAGCAGAAGGACTAGCGGGGGGCCTCCGCGCCAAGAGACCCAGTACTTC
CDR3: CASRRTSGGPPRQETQYF
V: TRBV7-9
J: TRBJ2-5
D: TRBD2
size: few

DNA: TGTGCCAGCTCACGCACCCAACAGGGGAAGAACACTGAAGCTTTCTTT
CDR3: CASSRTQQGKNTEAFF
V: TRBV18
J: TRBJ1-1
D: TRBD1
size: few

DNA: TGTGCCAGTAGTACGGGACAGGGGACAAGGGGACAAGAGACCCAGTACTTC
CDR3: CASSTGQGTRGQETQYF
V: TRBV19
J: TRBJ2-5
D: TRBD1
size: many

DNA: TGTGCCAGCAGCCCCCCCGGGGGTAACGGCTACACCTTC
CDR3: CASSPPGGNGYTF
V: TRBV6-5
J: TRBJ1-2
D: NA
size: many

DNA: TGCAGCGTTGAAAAGGACAGGGGATACTCCTACAATGAGCAGTTCTTC
CDR3: CSVEKDRGYSYNEQFF
V: TRBV29-1
J: TRBJ2-1
D: TRBD1
size: few

DNA: TGTGCCAGCAGCCTTCAGGCTGGGGCGCCCGAGCAGTTCTTC
CDR3: CASSLQAGAPEQFF
V: TRBV7-3
J: TRBJ2-1
D: NA
size: NA

DNA: TGTGCCAGCAGCCCTCGGGTTTGGTCCCAAGAGACCCAGTACTTC
CDR3: CASSPRVWSQETQYF
V: TRBV7-2
J: TRBJ2-5
D: NA
size: NA

DNA: TGTGCCAGCAGTTACTCGGGACAGTTGAGTGAGCAGTTCTTC
CDR3: CASSYSGQLSEQFF
V: TRBV6-5
J: TRBJ2-1
D: TRBD1
size: NA

DNA: TGTGCCAGCAGCCCCAGGGACACCCGCGGGGATACGCAGTATTTT
CDR3: CASSPRDTRGDTQYF
V: TRBV5-4
J: TRBJ2-3
D: NA
size: few

DNA: TGTGCCAGCAGACGGAGGCCAGCACTCAGGGTAGGACGGGACGGTGAAGCTTTCTTT
CDR3: CASRRRPALRVGRDGEAFF
V: TRBV6-2/TRBV6-3
J: TRBJ1-1
D: NA
size: many

DNA: TGCGCCAGCAGCATCTCGGGGGAAGGGCTATACAATGAGCAGTTCTTC
CDR3: CASSISGEGLYNEQFF
V: TRBV5-1
J: TRBJ2-1
D: NA
size: few

DNA: TGTGCCAGCAGCAACCCCCAGAGGGCCCGCTTTGGGGAGCAGTACTTC
CDR3: CASSNPQRARFGEQYF
V: TRBV21-1
J: TRBJ2-7
D: NA
size: few

DNA: TGTGCCATCAGTGAGAGGGGAGGACAGACGCCAGATACGCAGTATTTT
CDR3: CAISERGGQTPDTQYF
V: TRBV10-3
J: TRBJ2-3
D: NA
size: many

DNA: TGTGCCAGCAGTTTACGAGGACAGGAGGGCTACACCTTC
CDR3: CASSLRGQEGYTF
V: TRBV12-3/TRBV12-4
J: TRBJ1-2
D: TRBD1
size: NA

DNA: TGTGCCAGCAGTCTTCGGGGCGCGGGAAACATTCAGTACTTC
CDR3: CASSLRGAGNIQYF
V: TRBV6-5
J: TRBJ2-4
D: NA
size: NA

DNA: TGTGCCAGCAGTAAGGAGGGGGGGTACAATCAGCCCCAGCATTTT
CDR3: CASSKEGGYNQPQHF
V: TRBV5-6
J: TRBJ1-5
D: NA
size: NA

DNA: TGTGCCAGCAGCCCCCCGACCACGAGCACAGATACGCAGTATTTT
CDR3: CASSPPTTSTDTQYF
V: TRBV7-9
J: TRBJ2-3
D: NA
size: NA

DNA: TGTGCCAGCAGTTTTGACAGGGGGCCCGATACGCAGTATTTT
CDR3: CASSFDRGPDTQYF
V: TRBV2
J: TRBJ2-3
D: TRBD1
size: NA

DNA: TGCGCCAGCAGCTTTGTACTCGGACAGGGCGGGTTGGGCGGTTGGGAACAAGCTTTCTTT
CDR3: CASSFVLGQGGLGGWEQAFF
V: TRBV5-1
J: TRBJ1-1
D: TRBD1
size: NA

DNA: TGTGCCAGCTCTGGTGGGGAAACTGAAGCTTTCTTT
CDR3: CASSGGETEAFF
V: TRBV18
J: TRBJ1-1
D: NA
size: NA

DNA: TGTGCCAGCAGCCGCGCCGTCGCGGAGACCCAGTACTTC
CDR3: CASSRAVAETQYF
V: TRBV7-3
J: TRBJ2-5
D: NA
size: NA

DNA: TGTGCCAGCAGCGCCCGACAGGGGGCGAACACCGGGGAGCTGTTTTTT
CDR3: CASSARQGANTGELFF
V: TRBV7-6
J: TRBJ2-2
D: TRBD1
size: few

DNA: TGCGCCAGCAGTTTCGGGCAGAGCACAGATACGCAGTATTTT
CDR3: CASSFGQSTDTQYF
V: TRBV5-1
J: TRBJ2-3
D: NA
size: many

DNA: TGTGCCAGCTCAGCCGACACGAGTAATCAGCCCCAGCATTTT
CDR3: CASSADTSNQPQHF
V: TRBV18
J: TRBJ1-5
D: NA
size: few

DNA: TGTGCCAGCAGTTTCGGGCTGCATAACTATGGCTACACCTTC
CDR3: CASSFGLHNYGYTF
V: TRBV28
J: TRBJ1-2
D: NA
size: few

DNA: TGTGCCATCAGTGGTAGGGACACTGAAGCTTTCTTT
CDR3: CAISGRDTEAFF
V: TRBV10-3
J: TRBJ1-1
D: NA
size: NA

DNA: TGTGCCTGCGACAGGGGTTACAATGAGCAGTTCTTC
CDR3: CACDRGYNEQFF
V: TRBV6-6
J: TRBJ2-1
D: TRBD1
size: few

DNA: TGTGCCATCGGTGGTACCGGGACAGGGGGAGAGACCCAGTACTTC
CDR3: CAIGGTGTGGETQYF
V: TRBV10-3
J: TRBJ2-5
D: TRBD1
size: once

DNA: TGCGCCAGCAGCTTGGCACTAGGAAAAAACATTCAGTACTTC
CDR3: CASSLALGKNIQYF
V: TRBV5-1
J: TRBJ2-4
D: NA
size: many

DNA: TGTGCCAGCAGCAGACCGGGGACAGGGGCCACAGATACGCAGTATTTT
CDR3: CASSRPGTGATDTQYF
V: TRBV6-5
J: TRBJ2-3
D: TRBD1
size: NA

DNA: TGTGCCAGCAGTCTAACTAGCGCGGATACGCAGTATTTT
CDR3: CASSLTSADTQYF
V: TRBV3-1
J: TRBJ2-3
D: TRBD2
size: few

DNA: TGTGCCAGCAGCCTCCCAGCAGATACGCAGTATTTT
CDR3: CASSLPADTQYF
V: TRBV7-3
J: TRBJ2-3
D: NA
size: many

DNA: TGCGCCAGCGGGGGCCGGGACAGGGTGAAAGATACGCAGTATTTT
CDR3: CASGGRDRVKDTQYF
V: TRBV5-1
J: TRBJ2-3
D: TRBD1
size: few

DNA: TGTGCCAGCAGCCGCAGGGACCGCACTGAAGCTTTCTTT
CDR3: CASSRRDRTEAFF
V: TRBV7-9
J: TRBJ1-1
D: NA
size: many

DNA: TGCGCCAGCAGCTTTGGGGACCCAACTAATGAAAAACTGTTTTTT
CDR3: CASSFGDPTNEKLFF
V: TRBV5-1
J: TRBJ1-4
D: NA
size: NA

DNA: TGTGCCAGCTCGACAGAAACGAACACTGAAGCGTTCTTT
CDR3: CASSTETNTEAFF
V: TRBV12-3/TRBV12-4
J: TRBJ1-1
D: NA
size: NA

DNA: TGCAGCGTTGGTTGGACTAGATCCGGGGAGCTGTTTTTT
CDR3: CSVGWTRSGELFF
V: TRBV29-1
J: TRBJ2-2
D: TRBD2
size: NA

DNA: TGTGCCATCAGTGACACGGAACTCTATGGCTACACCTTC
CDR3: CAISDTELYGYTF
V: TRBV10-3
J: TRBJ1-2
D: NA
size: few

DNA: TGCGCCAGCAGCTTGGATAATAATTCACCCCTCCACTTT
CDR3: CASSLDNNSPLHF
V: TRBV5-1
J: TRBJ1-6
D: NA
size: many

DNA: TGTGCCAGCAGCTCCTCCGAGAGGAATGAGCAGTTCTTC
CDR3: CASSSSERNEQFF
V: TRBV5-5
J: TRBJ2-1
D: NA
size: NA

DNA: TGTGCCAGCATGAACCTTAACGGGATCTCAAAGCAGTATTTT
CDR3: CASMNLNGISKQYF
V: TRBV7-9
J: TRBJ2-3
D: NA
size: NA

DNA: TGCAGTCGGACAGGGCCCTATGGCTACACCTTC
CDR3: CSRTGPYGYTF
V: TRBV20-1
J: TRBJ1-2
D: TRBD1
size: NA

DNA: TGTGCCACCAGCAGAGATATAAAGGGGGAGCTGTTTTTT
CDR3: CATSRDIKGELFF
V: TRBV15
J: TRBJ2-2
D: NA
size: NA

DNA: TGTGCCAGCAGCGGGACATTCAATCAGCCCCAGCATTTT
CDR3: CASSGTFNQPQHF
V: TRBV6-5
J: TRBJ1-5
D: NA
size: few